The rows below give T cell receptor beta chains drawn from one sample of a study of blood T cell repertoires in COVID-19. Clones were sequenced by immunoSEQ multiplex PCR, and TCRdb holds only the in-frame ones, with some missing. This table has around 86,000 clones, 84% appearing once. Source material: peripheral blood. These receptors were obtained from a human donor in a cohort sampled during active COVID-19. The conserved cysteine and the conserved F or W are not part of the CDR3 here. Expanded clones get a size class; other rows say once, few or many, or leave the size out.

TRBJ2-7,-,TRBV28,ASSPMPGTSDYEQY
TRBJ1-1,-,TRBV29-1,SVSWGDTEAF
TRBJ1-1,-,TRBV29-1,SVEPGTGEWATEAF
TRBJ2-3,-,TRBV5-1,ASSFSASGTDTQY
TRBJ1-2,-,TRBV2,ASSSDRYGYT
TRBJ2-2,once,TRBV6-5,ASSYGSQGASGELF
TRBJ1-5,few,TRBV21-1,ASSKLGQGNQPQH
TRBJ1-1,-,TRBV18,ASSPDMGRTEAF
TRBJ2-5,-,TRBV6-1,ASSEPSSGVIQETQY
TRBJ2-4,-,TRBV2,ASSEERQLGNIQY
TRBJ2-1,-,TRBV5-1,ASSLVAGADGEQF
TRBJ2-1,-,TRBV7-2,ASSMGLANEQF
TRBJ2-3,-,TRBV5-1,ASTDSGSTDTQY
TRBJ2-6,-,TRBV5-4,ASSFRVLSGANVLT
TRBJ2-1,-,TRBV24-1,ATSETVYNEQF
TRBJ2-7,-,TRBV7-8,ASSHPGTGEWDEQY
TRBJ2-3,few,TRBV5-4,ASSLVSSVTDTQY
TRBJ2-7,-,TRBV5-1,ASSLDTPGGGYEQY
TRBJ1-5,few,TRBV30,AWSVGTGEQPQH
TRBJ1-5,few,TRBV14,ASSQSSGPQH
TRBJ1-5,few,TRBV28,ASSPQGPQH
TRBJ1-2,-,TRBV12-3/TRBV12-4,ASSRDRAYGYT
TRBJ2-3,-,TRBV6-5,ASSSLAGGADTQY